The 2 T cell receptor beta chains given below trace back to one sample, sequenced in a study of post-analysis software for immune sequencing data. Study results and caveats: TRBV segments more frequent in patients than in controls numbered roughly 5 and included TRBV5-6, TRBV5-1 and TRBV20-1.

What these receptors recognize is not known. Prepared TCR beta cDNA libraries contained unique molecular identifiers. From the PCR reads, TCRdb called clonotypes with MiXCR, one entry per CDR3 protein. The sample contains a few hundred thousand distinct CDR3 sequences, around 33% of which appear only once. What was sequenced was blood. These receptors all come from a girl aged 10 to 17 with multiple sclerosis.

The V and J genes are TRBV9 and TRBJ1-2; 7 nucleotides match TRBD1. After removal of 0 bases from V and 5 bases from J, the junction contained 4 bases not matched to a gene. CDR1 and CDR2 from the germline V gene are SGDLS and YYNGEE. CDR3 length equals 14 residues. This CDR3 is CASSVAQGVYGYTF. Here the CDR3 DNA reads TGTGCCAGCAGCGTAGCGCAGGGGGTTTATGGCTACACCTTC.

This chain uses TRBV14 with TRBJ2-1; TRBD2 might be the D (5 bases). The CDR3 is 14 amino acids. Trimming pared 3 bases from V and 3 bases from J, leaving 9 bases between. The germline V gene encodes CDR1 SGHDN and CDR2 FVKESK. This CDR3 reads CASSQDLFYNEQFF. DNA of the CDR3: TGTGCCAGCAGCCAGGACTTGTTCTACAATGAGCAGTTCTTC.